This T cell receptor (beta chain) stems from a study of blood T cell repertoires in COVID-19. Study in general: Samples representing acute and convalescent COVID-19 were sourced from the United States, Italy and Spain.

The CDR3 has 15 amino acids. CDR1 SGHTS and CDR2 YDEGEE come from the germline V gene. V was clipped by 2 bases and J by 1 base, with 13 bases between them. Using immunoSEQ multiplex PCR, the repertoire was profiled, and TCRdb retains in-frame clones only, with some absent. Of around 170,000 clones in the sample, 80% are singletons; the top ten hold 6.5%. This clone has more than one count but fewer than ten. Input material: peripheral blood. This TCR was recovered from a man aged 65 to 85 with active or convalescent COVID-19. The rearrangement links TRBV5-8 to TRBJ2-7; no reliable D call. The CDR3 DNA reads as TGTGCCAGCAGCTTTCGGTCAAGATTTTCCTACGAGCAGTACTTC. Residues: CASSFRSRFSYEQYF.